The 27 T cell receptor beta chains listed next were all sequenced from one sample in a study of beta chain features in type 1 diabetes. Sequencing targeted expressed TCRB transcripts, as all isolated RNA had been reverse transcribed. TCRdb keeps only in-frame clones here, not all; method: immunoSEQ multiplex PCR. The sample carries around 290,000 clones, 8% recorded once. The sample taken for sequencing was central memory CD4+ T cells from blood. These receptors came from a woman aged 18 to 35 in good health.

The sample holds a few counts of this clone. CDR3 loop: CASSLTPGATSGADTQYF. The CDR3 region has the DNA TGCGCCAGCAGCCTAACCCCCGGGGCTACTAGCGGGGCAGATACGCAGTATTTT. This chain joins TRBV4-3 and TRBJ2-3, with 10 bases lining up with TRBD2. Trimming removed 4 bases from V and 4 bases from J; junction bases left unmatched: 14. The CDR3 totals 18 residues. CDR1 is LGHNA, CDR2 YSLEER, per germline.

This chain connects TRBV15 to TRBJ2-2; D remains ambiguous. V lost 0 bases and J lost 4, with 6 bases in between. Germline CDR1 and CDR2: LNHNV and YYDKDF (reference sequence). CDR3 length: 14 amino acids. In nucleotides, the CDR3 is TGTGCCACCAGCAGAGAAAGTAGCACCGGGGAGCTGTTTTTT. Its translation: CATSRESSTGELFF.

Many counts were recorded for this clone. This chain links TRBV7-2 with TRBJ2-3, with 7 bases fitting TRBD1. This CDR3 contains 15 residues. Losses at the gene ends were 4 bases for V and 4 bases for J; bases not matched to a gene: 8. Germline-derived CDR1 and CDR2 are SGHTA and FQGNSA. The DNA of the CDR3 is TGTGCCAGCAGCTCCGGACAGGTTGGCCCAGATACGCAGTATTTT. Residues: CASSSGQVGPDTQYF. Together with reference TRBV7-2 and TRBJ2-3, the CDR3 gives the full variable domain: GAGVSQSPSNKVTEKGKDVELRCDPISGHTALYWYRQSLGQGLEFLIYFQGNSAPDKSGLPSDRFSAERTGGSVSTLTIQRTQQEDSAVYLCASSSGQVGPDTQYFGPGTRLTVL.

The sample holds a few counts of this clone. This chain connects TRBV19 to TRBJ2-4; D might be TRBD2 (5 bases). Germline loops: CDR1 LNHDA, CDR2 SQIVND (reference sequence). The CDR3 length is 13 residues. V was cut by 6 bases and J by 15 bases, with 21 bases left in between. DNA of the CDR3: TGTGCCAGTAGCCTTACAAACCCGGGAAGAACGTACTTC. Translated, it gives CASSLTNPGRTYF.

The chain carries TRBV19 and TRBJ2-5, with TRBD2 identical over 12 bases. V lost 4 bases, J lost 5 bases, and 11 bases stayed unmatched. The germline CDR1 and CDR2 sequences are LNHDA and SQIVND (reference sequence). The CDR3 totals 17 residues. CDR3 sequence (DNA): TGTGCCAGTAGTAAAGGGGCTAGCGGGAGGGCCGTTGAGACCCAGTACTTC. This codes for CASSKGASGRAVETQYF.

V usage is TRBV5-1 and J usage is TRBJ2-5; 12 nucleotides agree with TRBD1. CDR1 SGHRS and CDR2 YFSETQ come from the germline V gene. There are 14 residues in the CDR3. V lost 6 bases to trimming and J lost 5 bases; unmatched junction nucleotides: 5. In DNA, the CDR3 is TGCGCCAGCAAGGGGACAGGGGGCACGGAGACCCAGTACTTC. It yields the protein CASKGTGGTETQYF.

The chain uses TRBV5-1 and TRBJ1-3; 10 bases align to TRBD1. CDR1 SGHRS and CDR2 YFSETQ come from the germline V gene. The CDR3 has 18 residues. The V gene end was trimmed by 1 base and the J gene end by 0 bases; junction bases not matched to a gene: 7. CDR3 in amino acids: CASSLLGQGIDSGNTIYF. The CDR3, as DNA: TGCGCCAGCAGCTTGTTGGGACAGGGGATAGACTCTGGAAACACCATATATTTT.

This clone was seen only a few times. The V gene is TRBV23-1, the J gene TRBJ2-3, with 8 positions matching TRBD1. TRBV23-1 is recorded as an ORF, its role being uncertain. Trimming removed 4 bases from V and 1 base from J; junction bases left unmatched: 4. The length of the CDR3 is 15 residues. The CDR3: CASSPRQGRTDTQYF. CDR3 bases: TGCGCCAGCAGTCCCCGACAGGGGCGCACAGATACGCAGTATTTT.

This clone has just a few counts. The chain joins TRBV5-6 to TRBJ2-3, with D perhaps matching TRBD2 (5 bases). V was pared by 4 bases and J by 6 bases, with 15 bases between. Per the germline V gene, CDR1 is SGHDT and CDR2 is YYEEEE. This CDR3 contains 14 residues. The CDR3 loop is CASSPRTRADTQYF. The DNA for the CDR3 is TGTGCCAGCAGCCCCCGGACGAGGGCTGATACGCAGTATTTT.

V is TRBV7-2 and J is TRBJ2-3; no reliable D call. This CDR3 contains 14 residues. Germline lookup yields CDR1 SGHTA and CDR2 FQGNSA. The V end was cut by 2 bases, the J end by 2 bases, with 8 bases between. In DNA form, the CDR3 reads TGTGCCAGCAGCTTACAGGTTTCCACAGATACGCAGTATTTT. Its protein is CASSLQVSTDTQYF.

The chain employs TRBV5-1 and TRBJ2-5, with TRBD1 as a possible D gene (6 bases). The CDR3 spans 14 residues. Trimming left V 4 bases short and J 5 bases short, with 15 bases between. In germline, CDR1 is SGHRS, CDR2 YFSETQ. The CDR3 protein is CASSTRTVWETQYF. CDR3 nucleotides: TGCGCCAGCAGCACTCGGACAGTGTGGGAGACCCAGTACTTC.

This chain joins TRBV5-1 and TRBJ2-2; 7 bases are a match to TRBD1. CDR1 and CDR2 from the germline V gene are SGHRS and YFSETQ. J gave up 5 bases and V 0 bases, and 10 bases lay outside the gene matches. CDR3 length equals 17 residues. CDR3 in DNA: TGCGCCAGCAGCTTGGAGCTCATACAGGGGTTTACCGGGGAGCTGTTTTTT. Amino acid sequence: CASSLELIQGFTGELFF. The complete variable domain, with remaining parts taken from reference TRBV5-1 and TRBJ2-2, reads KAGVTQTPRYLIKTRGQQVTLSCSPISGHRSVSWYQQTPGQGLQFLFEYFSETQRNKGNFPGRFSGRQFSNSRSEMNVSTLELGDSALYLCASSLELIQGFTGELFFGEGSRLTVL.

The J gene is TRBJ2-3, the V gene TRBV5-1; D gene uncertain. V was shortened by 0 bases and J by 2 bases, with 10 bases between the two germline ends. Germline V gene lookup returns CDR1 SGHRS and CDR2 YFSETQ. The CDR3 covers 15 residues. The DNA of the CDR3 is TGCGCCAGCAGCTTGGAAGGGTTTTCCACAGATACGCAGTATTTT. It yields the protein CASSLEGFSTDTQYF.

This clone showed up many times. CDR3 nucleotide sequence: TGCGCCAGCATGCCAACCGGGGTACAAGAGACCCAGTACTTC. Its translation: CASMPTGVQETQYF. This rearrangement joins TRBV5-1 to TRBJ2-5; a possible D gene is TRBD2 (5 bases). From germline, CDR1 is SGHRS and CDR2 YFSETQ. V lost 6 bases, J lost 2 bases, and 14 bases lay in between. The CDR3 is made up of 14 amino acids.

The CDR3 sequence: CSAPSGNTIYF. CDR3 DNA sequence: TGCAGTGCTCCCTCTGGAAACACCATATATTTT. V usage is TRBV20-1 and J usage is TRBJ1-3; D gene unclear. Trimming stripped 5 bases from V and 0 bases from J, with 2 bases between. Germline V lookup: CDR1 DFQATT, CDR2 SNEGSKA (reference sequence). CDR3 length: 11 amino acids.

The V and J genes are TRBV4-3 and TRBJ2-1, with a tentative D call TRBD2 (5 bases). The CDR3 runs to 19 residues. The germline V gene encodes CDR1 LGHNA and CDR2 YSLEER. V was pared by 3 bases and J by 6 bases, with 27 bases between. The CDR3 is CASSQRDTTGWAGGNEQFF. The CDR3 DNA follows: TGCGCCAGCAGCCAGAGAGACACAACCGGGTGGGCCGGAGGCAATGAGCAGTTCTTC.

To note about this clone: Other DNA sequences in the same sample also yield this CDR3. The V gene is TRBV9, the J gene TRBJ2-1; 8 nucleotides align to TRBD2. The V gene end was trimmed by 0 bases and the J gene end by 4 bases; junction bases not matched to a gene: 3. CDR1 is SGDLS and CDR2 is YYNGEE in the germline V gene. This CDR3 is 15 amino acids long. The CDR3 DNA follows: TGTGCCAGCAGCGTAGACAGCGGGAGATACAATGAGCAGTTCTTC. It is translated as CASSVDSGRYNEQFF. Looking up the rest from reference TRBV9 and TRBJ2-1 gives the full variable domain: DSGVTQTPKHLITATGQRVTLRCSPRSGDLSVYWYQQSLDQGLQFLIQYYNGEERAKGNILERFSAQQFPDLHSELNLSSLELGDSALYFCASSVDSGRYNEQFFGPGTRLTVL.

This clone was observed many times. The J gene is TRBJ2-7, the V gene TRBV7-6, with 8 bases matching TRBD2. From germline, CDR1 is SGHVS and CDR2 FNYEAQ. The CDR3 sequence is 16 residues long. The V gene end was trimmed by 1 base and the J gene end by 2 bases; junction bases not matched to a gene: 7. CDR3 sequence (DNA): TGTGCCAGCAGCTTAGGCACGGGACTAGAAACCTACGAGCAGTACTTC. Translation: CASSLGTGLETYEQYF.

This clone was detected only a few times. This chain uses TRBV6-5 with TRBJ1-2; 10 nucleotides line up with TRBD1. This CDR3 contains 13 residues. The germline V gene has CDR1 MNHEY and CDR2 SVGAGI. J was trimmed by 3 bases and V by 9 bases; bases with no gene match: 4. The DNA for the CDR3 is TGTGCCAGTAGGGACAGGGGAGACTATGGCTACACCTTC. This gives the protein CASRDRGDYGYTF.

The V call is TRBV11-2, the J call TRBJ2-7, with unresolved D. CDR3 length: 12 residues. The germline gives CDR1 SGHAT, CDR2 FQNNGV. The ends were cut back, 5 bases at V and 6 bases at J, with 11 bases in the middle. The DNA for the CDR3 is TGTGCCAGCAGCCCTACACGTCTCGAGCAGTACTTC. As protein: CASSPTRLEQYF.

For the CDR3, the DNA is TGCGCCAGCAGCCCCAGCGGGGGCCTCACAGATACGCAGTATTTT. It is translated as CASSPSGGLTDTQYF. The chain has TRBV5-1 and TRBJ2-3; the match to TRBD2 covers 8 bases. This CDR3 is 15 amino acids long. Germline V gene lookup returns CDR1 SGHRS and CDR2 YFSETQ. V lost 4 bases, J lost 2 bases, and 6 bases stayed unmatched.

V is TRBV7-3 and J is TRBJ2-7; D is unclear. V was cut by 0 bases and J by 3 bases, with 9 bases left in between. This CDR3 has 14 residues. Germline CDR1 is SGHTA and CDR2 is FQGTGA. In nucleotides, the CDR3 is TGTGCCAGCAGCTTAACTGGATGGGGCTACGAGCAGTACTTC. Translation: CASSLTGWGYEQYF.

This clone was counted between two and nine times. This sequence joins TRBV29-1 and TRBJ2-3; 8 bases are a match to TRBD2. Trimming cost V 6 bases and J 4 bases; bases outside gene matches: 3. This CDR3 has 12 residues. Germline lookup yields CDR1 SQVTM and CDR2 ANQGSEA. The CDR3 spells CSVRLAPDTQYF. The CDR3, as DNA: TGCAGCGTCAGACTAGCGCCAGATACGCAGTATTTT.

This clone was seen only a few times. The chain recombines TRBV4-2 with TRBJ2-3; the match to TRBD2 covers 14 bases. The CDR3 sequence is 17 residues long. Germline V lookup: CDR1 LGHNA, CDR2 YNFKEQ. Trimming removed 4 bases from V and 1 base from J; junction bases left unmatched: 4. The CDR3: CASSRLAGGLGTDTQYF. The DNA for the CDR3 is TGTGCCAGCAGCCGACTAGCGGGGGGGCTTGGCACAGATACGCAGTATTTT.

The J gene is TRBJ2-5, the V gene TRBV6-1; D possibly corresponds to TRBD2 (6 bases). The CDR3 is 15 amino acids. Between the trimmed V and J ends, which lost 3 bases and 1 base, there was a span of 12 bases. Germline lookup yields CDR1 MNHNS and CDR2 SASEGT. CDR3 DNA: TGTGCCAGCAGTGATCCCGGGCGGGGCCAAGAGACCCAGTACTTC. Amino acid sequence: CASSDPGRGQETQYF.

This clone was observed at least ten times. The J gene is TRBJ1-5, the V gene TRBV19; D is possibly TRBD1 (5 bases). The V end lost 6 bases, the J end lost 4 bases, and 7 bases lay between the germline ends. The germline gives CDR1 LNHDA, CDR2 SQIVND (reference sequence). This CDR3 spans 12 amino acids. The CDR3 sequence: CASSRVNQPQHF. As DNA, the CDR3 is TGTGCCAGTAGCAGGGTTAATCAGCCCCAGCATTTT.

This clone has just a few counts. The CDR3 reads CSVGRAIEQFF. CDR3 DNA: TGCAGCGTTGGCCGGGCGATTGAGCAGTTCTTC. The chain carries TRBV29-1 and TRBJ2-1; D is unclear. Germline CDR1 SQVTM, CDR2 ANQGSEA. With 4 bases removed from V and 9 bases from J, the gap between germline ends came to 10 bases. There are 11 residues in the CDR3.